The T cell receptor (beta chain) under discussion was sequenced for a study of OX40 agonist ivuxolimab in advanced cancers. For the study at large: Recorded diagnoses for dose-escalation patients were hepatocellular carcinoma, melanoma, renal cell or head and neck cancer. General study results and limits: Low levels of normalized T-cell clonal expansion also appeared in some nonresponders. Dose levels from 0.1 to 3.0 mg/kg saw CD4+ and CD8+ blood T cells expand clonally by week 6.

Sequencing used immunoSEQ multiplex PCR; TCRdb keeps in-frame clones, though not all of them. Of over 45,000 clones detected, approximately 86% appear once; the ten largest clones hold over 2.5%. With respect to this clone: Antigen unknown.

The CDR3 runs 15 residues. CDR1 and CDR2 (germline): LNHDA, SQIVND (reference sequence). V lost 5 bases and J lost 5, with 17 bases in between. Specimen: CD4+ or CD8+ T cells sorted from blood, collected in a trial of the OX40 agonist ivuxolimab. This receptor was obtained from an adult with an advanced solid tumor such as melanoma, head and neck, liver or kidney cancer. The V gene is TRBV19, the J gene TRBJ2-3; D is possibly TRBD2 (6 bases). CDR3 coding DNA: TGTGCCAGTAGTGCTGGGGGGTTCTGGGGAGATACGCAGTATTTT. Its protein is CASSAGGFWGDTQYF.